This record concerns one TCR beta chain sequence. Sequencing was performed with immunoSEQ multiplex PCR; in TCRdb, only in-frame clones are kept and a portion is missing. The sample consists of approximately 340,000 clones, approximately 81% of them appearing once. Treatment denoted: 19 received Ad26.COV2.S at low or high dose, single or two shots; several received placebo; per-sample allocation not given. Sampling was performed 63 days after the first vaccine or placebo injection. These data originate in a study of Ad26.COV2.S vaccination and SARS-CoV-2 variants. Between the trimmed V and J ends, which lost 3 bases and 2 bases, there was a span of 17 bases. The germline V gene has CDR1 SGHTA and CDR2 FQGNSA. This CDR3 region has 16 residues.

V usage is TRBV7-2 and J usage is TRBJ2-7; D might be TRBD1 (6 bases). The origin of this receptor is a person between 18 and 59 years old who received the Ad26.COV2.S COVID-19 vaccine or a placebo. The source was peripheral blood, collected in a trial of Ad26.COV2.S vaccine versus placebo. CDR3 bases: TGTGCCAGCAGCTTTAGATTTACAGGGAAAGCCTACGAGCAGTACTTC. Protein sequence: CASSFRFTGKAYEQYF.